This T cell receptor beta chain is from a study of CD8 T cells in ankylosing spondylitis. Overall study results and limits: There was reportedly significant enrichment of clones that were disease-linked in matched ankylosing spondylitis synovial fluid. Ankylosing spondylitis blood appeared to be characterized by a TCR beta motif of eight highly homologous variants.

In TCRdb, the 5' RACE reads were re-called with MiXCR into one record per CDR3 protein. The sample lists around 770,000 distinct CDR3 sequences, around 20% seen once, with around a fifth in the top ten. This clonotype was counted only a few times. Its target is not known. The CDR3 totals 13 residues. Germline values: CDR1 SEHNR, CDR2 FQNEAQ (reference sequence). The V gene lost 3 bases and the J gene lost 5 bases, with 10 bases spanning the gap. Sequencing was performed on blood, either unsorted or a sorted T cell fraction (not recorded which). V and J are TRBV7-9 and TRBJ2-5; TRBD2 might be the D (6 bases). This sequence originates from a male donor with ankylosing spondylitis. The CDR3 loop reads CASSFPRGETQYF. CDR3 in DNA: TGTGCCAGCAGCTTTCCCCGGGGGGAGACCCAGTACTTC.